Following are 28 T cell receptor beta chains from one sample sequenced in a study of T-cell reconstitution after alpha-beta-depleted transplantation in children. Unique molecular identifiers were built into the TCRbeta library. TCRdb re-called the PCR reads with MiXCR, one entry per CDR3 protein. Of 500,000 or so distinct CDR3 sequences listed, over 25% are singletons. The sample was PBMCs from the stem cell graft donor, taken from the stem cell graft. All receptors come from a human donor who donated a stem cell graft to a child with aplastic anemia.

The J gene is TRBJ2-1, the V gene TRBV12-3 or TRBV12-4, with 8 bases lining up with TRBD2. This CDR3 is 15 amino acids long. The J segment lost 5 bases and the V segment lost 3 bases, leaving 6 bases of the junction unmatched. The CDR3 bases are TGTGCCAGCAGTTTCGTGGGACTAGGACACAATGAGCAGTTCTTC. Translated, it gives CASSFVGLGHNEQFF.

This clonotype was found a few times. The J gene is TRBJ2-6, the V gene TRBV29-1; TRBD1 agrees at 11 bases. The V gene's germline CDR1 is SQVTM and CDR2 ANQGSEA. After removal of 4 bases from V and 2 bases from J, the junction contained 4 bases not matched to a gene. CDR3 length: 16 residues. The DNA of the CDR3 is TGCAGCGTTGTGGGACAGGGGGTCCCTGGGGCCAACGTCCTGACTTTC. It is translated as CSVVGQGVPGANVLTF.

This clonotype was detected only a few times. CDR3: CATSDRLAVDTQYF. The CDR3 DNA reads as TGTGCCACCAGTGATCGGCTAGCGGTAGATACGCAGTATTTT. This sequence joins TRBV24-1 and TRBJ2-3; 7 nucleotides match TRBD2. V lost 3 bases and J lost 5; bases outside the gene matches: 4. This CDR3 is built from 14 residues. Germline V lookup: CDR1 KGHDR, CDR2 SFDVKD.

This clonotype was counted between two and nine times. The V gene is TRBV5-1, the J gene TRBJ1-2; 7 bases align to TRBD1. Looked up from germline, CDR1 is SGHRS and CDR2 is YFSETQ. The CDR3 length is 13 residues. V shed 4 bases and J 4 bases; nucleotides not matched to a gene: 4. The CDR3 loop is CASSGDRIYGYTF. CDR3 DNA: TGCGCCAGCAGCGGGGACAGAATCTATGGCTACACCTTC.

This clonotype was observed a handful of times. The chain joins TRBV4-2 to TRBJ1-3; no firm D call. This CDR3 comprises 17 residues. Between the trimmed V and J ends, which lost 0 bases and 2 bases, there was a span of 14 bases. Germline-derived CDR1 and CDR2 are LGHNA and YNFKEQ. CDR3 bases: TGTGCCAGCAGCCAAGATAGCGGCAGACCGGCTGGAAACACCATATATTTT. Its translation: CASSQDSGRPAGNTIYF.

This clonotype was counted only a few times. This chain uses TRBV29-1 with TRBJ2-7; D remains ambiguous. There are 12 residues in the CDR3. CDR1 SQVTM and CDR2 ANQGSEA come from the germline V gene. Trimming stripped 4 bases from V and 1 base from J, with 8 bases between. The CDR3 reads CSVADGSYEQYF. In nucleotides, the CDR3 is TGCAGCGTTGCGGATGGGTCCTACGAGCAGTACTTC.

The V call is TRBV19, the J call TRBJ1-5; no reliable D call. The CDR3 runs 15 residues. The germline V gene encodes CDR1 LNHDA and CDR2 SQIVND (reference sequence). V lost 7 bases, J lost 7 bases, and 20 bases lay in between. Here the CDR3 DNA reads TGTGCCAGTATGCGTTCCGGGGTATTGAGCCAGCCCCAGCATTTT. Translated, it gives CASMRSGVLSQPQHF.

J is TRBJ1-5 and V is TRBV20-1, with D possibly matching TRBD1 (5 bases). The germline gives CDR1 DFQATT, CDR2 SNEGSKA (reference sequence). The CDR3 extends over 14 amino acids. The V and J ends lost 4 bases and 0 bases respectively, with 10 bases between them. CDR3 amino acids: CSAKSGNSNQPQHF. The CDR3, as DNA: TGCAGTGCTAAATCAGGGAATAGCAATCAGCCCCAGCATTTT.

This clonotype was picked up a small number of times. This chain links TRBV7-2 with TRBJ1-5; no firm D call. This CDR3 has 13 residues. V lost 5 bases and J 6 bases, leaving 11 bases between the germline ends. Germline assignment: CDR1 SGHTA and CDR2 FQGNSA. CDR3 DNA: TGTGCCAGCAGCACCAGAGGCGGTCAGCCCCAGCATTTT. Protein sequence: CASSTRGGQPQHF.

V is TRBV5-1 and J is TRBJ2-1; 8 bases line up with TRBD2. J gave up 7 bases and V 0 bases, and 6 bases lay outside the gene matches. Germline CDR1 is SGHRS and CDR2 is YFSETQ. This CDR3 has 15 amino acids. The CDR3 region has the DNA TGCGCCAGCAGCTTGGAGGGCGGGAGGAGGAATGAGCAGTTCTTC. This codes for CASSLEGGRRNEQFF. Looking up the rest from reference TRBV5-1 and TRBJ2-1 gives the full variable domain: KAGVTQTPRYLIKTRGQQVTLSCSPISGHRSVSWYQQTPGQGLQFLFEYFSETQRNKGNFPGRFSGRQFSNSRSEMNVSTLELGDSALYLCASSLEGGRRNEQFFGPGTRLTVL.

This rearrangement joins TRBV7-2 to TRBJ2-3, with D perhaps being TRBD1 or TRBD2 (5 bases each). The germline V gene encodes CDR1 SGHTA and CDR2 FQGNSA. This CDR3 has 13 residues. V gave up 1 base and J gave up 12 bases, with 14 bases separating them. CDR3 loop: CASSLGDPLLQYF. The DNA for the CDR3 is TGTGCCAGCAGCTTAGGGGACCCCCTGCTCCAGTATTTT.

This clonotype was counted many times. The genes are TRBV7-2 and TRBJ1-5, with D perhaps matching TRBD1 (5 bases). The CDR3 runs to 15 residues. The ends were cut back, 5 bases at V and 2 bases at J, with 13 bases in the middle. Germline values: CDR1 SGHTA, CDR2 FQGNSA. The CDR3 coding sequence is TGTGCCAGCAGCCAAGTCTGGGGGGGCAATCAGCCCCAGCATTTT. Amino acids: CASSQVWGGNQPQHF.

V gene TRBV5-6 combines with J gene TRBJ1-4; 8 positions agree with TRBD1. The CDR3 runs 14 residues. V shed 4 bases, J shed 6 bases, and the junction held 5 bases outside the gene matches. Germline loops: CDR1 SGHDT, CDR2 YYEEEE. CDR3 protein: CASSPGQGDEKLFF. CDR3 DNA: TGTGCCAGCAGCCCCGGACAGGGCGATGAAAAACTGTTTTTT.

V usage is TRBV14 and J usage is TRBJ2-3; D may be TRBD1 (5 bases). The CDR3 is made up of 17 amino acids. Germline-derived CDR1 and CDR2 are SGHDN and FVKESK. Trimming took off 1 base at V and 6 bases at J, with 20 bases between the two ends. The CDR3 DNA sequence: TGTGCCAGCAGCCAAGTCCAGGTGGCAGGGATGTCCGATACGCAGTATTTT. It is translated as CASSQVQVAGMSDTQYF.

V and J are TRBV6-6 and TRBJ2-2, with a possible D match to TRBD2 (5 bases). The V end was cut by 2 bases, the J end by 8 bases, with 9 bases between. Per germline, CDR1 MNHNY and CDR2 SVGAGI (reference sequence). This CDR3 has 13 amino acids. CDR3 residues: CASSYEGRGELFF. The CDR3 DNA sequence: TGTGCCAGCAGTTACGAGGGTAGGGGGGAGCTGTTTTTT.

V gene TRBV20-1 combines with J gene TRBJ2-1; no firm D call. The CDR3 spans 15 residues. Trimming took off 0 bases at V and 0 bases at J, with 9 bases between the two ends. From germline, CDR1 is DFQATT and CDR2 SNEGSKA (reference sequence). The CDR3 DNA is TGCAGTGCTAGAGACAATCGGCACTCCTACAATGAGCAGTTCTTC. This sequence encodes CSARDNRHSYNEQFF.

This clonotype was counted a few times. J is TRBJ2-7 and V is TRBV20-1; 10 nucleotides line up with TRBD2. Germline V gene sequence: CDR1 DFQATT, CDR2 SNEGSKA (reference sequence). The CDR3 totals 14 residues. V was pared by 1 base and J by 4 bases, with 4 bases of the junction left unmatched. The DNA of the CDR3 is TGCAGTGCTAGAGCGGCACTAGCGGGATACGAGCAGTACTTC. Protein sequence: CSARAALAGYEQYF.

This clonotype was detected ten times or more. The chain couples TRBV4-3 to TRBJ2-1; 8 nucleotides line up with TRBD2. CDR1 LGHNA and CDR2 YSLEER come from the germline V gene. The CDR3 runs 16 residues. Trimming took 1 base from V and 8 from J; bases not matched to a gene: 10. Written as DNA, the CDR3 is TGCGCCAGCAGCCAAGTGCTGGCGGGAGGTGGGCATGAGCAGTTCTTC. Its protein product is CASSQVLAGGGHEQFF.

The sample holds a few counts of this clonotype. The rearrangement links TRBV5-5 to TRBJ2-3; 9 nucleotides agree with TRBD2. There are 15 residues in the CDR3. Germline CDR1 reads SGHKS; CDR2 reads YYEKEE (reference sequence). The V and J ends lost 5 bases and 2 bases, in that order; junction bases with no gene match: 6. The CDR3 DNA reads as TGTGCCAGCAGACTAGCGGGCCCAATCACAGATACGCAGTATTTT. Translated: CASRLAGPITDTQYF.

This chain joins TRBV18 and TRBJ2-5; tentative D call: TRBD2 (6 bases). Per germline, CDR1 KGHSH and CDR2 LQKENI. The CDR3 is made up of 13 amino acids. V was clipped by 6 bases and J by 5 bases, with 13 bases between them. CDR3 region: CASSGTHGETQYF. DNA of the CDR3: TGTGCCAGCTCCGGGACTCACGGGGAGACCCAGTACTTC.

The genes are TRBV9 and TRBJ2-1, with TRBD2 as a possible D gene (5 bases). V was clipped by 4 bases and J by 5 bases, with 19 bases between them. CDR1 is SGDLS and CDR2 is YYNGEE in the germline V gene. This CDR3 is built from 16 residues. The DNA for the CDR3 is TGTGCCAGCAGCCACCCGGACTCCGGAGATCACAATGAGCAGTTCTTC. Its protein is CASSHPDSGDHNEQFF.

This clonotype was seen a few times. This chain links TRBV12-3 or TRBV12-4 with TRBJ2-1, with TRBD2 matching over 9 bases. The junction had 3 bases not matched to a gene; V was cut back by 2 bases and J by 7 bases. The CDR3 sequence is 14 residues long. The CDR3 spells CASSLSSGKNEQFF. In DNA form, the CDR3 reads TGTGCCAGCAGTTTATCTAGCGGGAAGAATGAGCAGTTCTTC.

The rearrangement joins TRBV20-1 to TRBJ2-1, with 10 nucleotides matching TRBD2. V gave up 0 bases and J gave up 7 bases; unmatched junction bases: 9. CDR1 and CDR2 from the germline V gene are DFQATT and SNEGSKA (reference sequence). The CDR3 consists of 16 residues. CDR3 sequence: CSARDPSGRAVNEQFF. DNA of the CDR3: TGCAGTGCTAGAGATCCGAGCGGGAGGGCCGTTAATGAGCAGTTCTTC.

The chain has TRBV12-3 or TRBV12-4 and TRBJ1-1, with 8 nucleotides matching TRBD1. With V trimmed by 3 bases and J by 1 base, 10 bases remained unmatched. The CDR3 is made up of 17 amino acids. CDR3 amino acids: CASSFSRGRLWNTEAFF. The CDR3 DNA follows: TGTGCCAGCAGTTTTAGCAGGGGGCGTCTGTGGAACACTGAAGCTTTCTTT.

V gene TRBV9 combines with J gene TRBJ2-7; the D is unclear. V was clipped by 0 bases and J by 0 bases, with 7 bases between them. Germline CDR1 and CDR2: SGDLS and YYNGEE. The CDR3 runs to 14 residues. The CDR3 coding sequence is TGTGCCAGCAGCGTAGATAGAAGCTCCTACGAGCAGTACTTC. Its translation: CASSVDRSSYEQYF.

V gene TRBV18 combines with J gene TRBJ2-3; D remains unclear. CDR1 and CDR2 (germline): KGHSH, LQKENI. The CDR3 totals 13 residues. Trimming pared 7 bases from V and 0 bases from J, leaving 8 bases between. The CDR3 here is CASCFPSTDTQYF. CDR3 bases: TGTGCCAGCTGTTTCCCTAGCACAGATACGCAGTATTTT.

J is TRBJ2-3 and V is TRBV5-1; TRBD2 aligns across 10 bases. The CDR3 covers 16 residues. Germline CDR1 and CDR2: SGHRS and YFSETQ. V was pared by 4 bases and J by 1 base, with 6 bases of the junction left unmatched. CDR3 in amino acids: CASSIATSGRTDTQYF. The CDR3 nucleotides are TGCGCCAGCAGCATCGCGACTAGCGGGCGCACAGATACGCAGTATTTT. The full variable domain, rest sourced from reference TRBV5-1 and TRBJ2-3, is KAGVTQTPRYLIKTRGQQVTLSCSPISGHRSVSWYQQTPGQGLQFLFEYFSETQRNKGNFPGRFSGRQFSNSRSEMNVSTLELGDSALYLCASSIATSGRTDTQYFGPGTRLTVL.

The chain couples TRBV13 to TRBJ2-7; D gene unclear. The CDR3 is 12 amino acids. Germline V gene lookup returns CDR1 PRHDT and CDR2 FYEKMQ (reference sequence). V dropped 5 bases and J dropped 7 bases, with 12 bases sitting between them. The CDR3 here is CASSVSRSEQYF. CDR3 nucleotides: TGTGCCAGCAGCGTTTCTAGGTCTGAGCAGTACTTC.